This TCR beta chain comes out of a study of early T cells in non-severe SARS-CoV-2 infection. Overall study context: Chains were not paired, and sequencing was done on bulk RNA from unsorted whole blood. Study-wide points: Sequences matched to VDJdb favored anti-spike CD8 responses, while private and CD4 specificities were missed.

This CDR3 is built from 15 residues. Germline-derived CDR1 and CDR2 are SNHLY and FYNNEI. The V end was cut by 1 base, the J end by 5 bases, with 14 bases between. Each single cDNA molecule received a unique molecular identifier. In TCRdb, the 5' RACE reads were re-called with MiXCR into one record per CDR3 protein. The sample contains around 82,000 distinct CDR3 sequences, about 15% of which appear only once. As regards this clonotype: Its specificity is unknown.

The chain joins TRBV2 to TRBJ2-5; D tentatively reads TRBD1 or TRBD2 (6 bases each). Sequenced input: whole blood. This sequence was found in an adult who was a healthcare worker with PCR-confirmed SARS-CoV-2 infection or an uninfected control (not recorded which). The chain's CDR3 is CASSEVGGPSETQYF. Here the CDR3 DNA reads TGTGCCAGCAGTGAAGTTGGGGGGCCTTCGGAGACCCAGTACTTC.